This TCR beta chain was captured by sequencing in a study of T cell responses to AZD1222 COVID-19 vaccine. Comment on this clone: Its antigen remains unknown.

After removal of 6 bases from V and 0 bases from J, the junction contained 5 bases not matched to a gene. From germline, CDR1 is SNHLY and CDR2 FYNNEI. The length of the CDR3 is 15 residues. General study results and limits: Spike-specific TCR breadth rose after two AZD1222 doses, and depth rose as well.

Clones were sequenced by immunoSEQ multiplex PCR, and TCRdb holds only the in-frame ones, with some missing. Seen here are roughly 120,000 clones, about 87% observed once, and the top ten hold 4% to 5.5%. The TCR comes from an adult in good health. This chain joins TRBV2 and TRBJ2-3; TRBD1 aligns across 8 bases. The specimen comprised peripheral blood, sampled on day 0 of AZD1222 vaccination. The CDR3 DNA sequence: TGTGCCAGCAGAGGACAGGGATATAGCACAGATACGCAGTATTTT. Residues: CASRGQGYSTDTQYF.